The clone carrying this T cell receptor beta chain was counted between two and nine times. This record belongs to a study of blood T cell repertoires in COVID-19. On the study more broadly: Some COVID-19 samples were acute and others convalescent; all came from the United States, Italy and Spain. T cells, B-cell-depleted T cells, or PBMCs provided the cDNA or gDNA that served as material.

V lost 5 bases to trimming and J lost 8 bases; unmatched junction nucleotides: 6. Germline V lookup: CDR1 MNHNY, CDR2 SVGAGI (reference sequence). This CDR3 contains 12 residues. Per the study methods: It was from reference gene primer amplification that nucleated cell counts were estimated. Some clones are missing from TCRdb's copy, which holds only in-frame ones; the method was immunoSEQ multiplex PCR. From that table come the V and J calls and clone size; the DNA was used to work out D and trimming. The table lists 52,000 or so clones, approximately 91% of them singletons. The chain has TRBV6-6 and TRBJ2-7; TRBD1 agrees at 7 bases. The sequence was collected from a woman aged 65 to 85 with active COVID-19. Input material: peripheral blood. CDR3 sequence reads: CASSPGQDQQYF. The CDR3 nucleotides read TGTGCCAGCAGTCCCGGACAGGACCAGCAGTACTTC.